The TCR beta chain described here comes from a study of T cell responses to AZD1222 COVID-19 vaccine. Pooling covered second doses at about 4 or about 12 weeks. Sequencing was performed with immunoSEQ multiplex PCR; in TCRdb, only in-frame clones are kept and a portion is missing. The table shows about 170,000 clones, with around nine tenths occurring only once. Overall study results and limits: The repertoires were collected only after the peak T cell response. Two AZD1222 doses significantly raised spike-specific TCR breadth and depth over controls. Mapped onto spike, vaccine-associated CD4 TCRs spanned it and were dominant at 160-218 and 743-854.

In germline, CDR1 is MNHNS, CDR2 SASEGT. CDR3 length: 16 residues. V lost 3 bases, J lost 2 bases, and 8 bases stayed unmatched. About this clone: Its antigen remains unknown.

This chain links TRBV6-1 with TRBJ2-3, with TRBD2 matching 7 bases. The specimen comprised peripheral blood, sampled 28 days after the second AZD1222 dose. The clonotype originates from an adult who received the AZD1222 COVID-19 vaccine. The CDR3 DNA reads TGTGCCAGCAGTGATATGTGGGAGGGTCCCACAGATACGCAGTATTTT. Protein: CASSDMWEGPTDTQYF.